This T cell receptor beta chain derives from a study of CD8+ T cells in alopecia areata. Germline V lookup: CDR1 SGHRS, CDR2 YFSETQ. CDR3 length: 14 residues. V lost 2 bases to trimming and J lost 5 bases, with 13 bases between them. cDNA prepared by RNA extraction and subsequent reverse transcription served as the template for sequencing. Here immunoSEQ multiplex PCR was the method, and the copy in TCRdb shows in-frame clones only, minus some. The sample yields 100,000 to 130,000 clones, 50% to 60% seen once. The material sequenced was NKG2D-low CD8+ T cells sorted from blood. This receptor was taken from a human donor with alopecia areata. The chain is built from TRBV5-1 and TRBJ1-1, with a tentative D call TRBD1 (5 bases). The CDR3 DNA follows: TGCGCCAGCAGCTTAACCAGGGTAGGAACTGAAGCTTTCTTT. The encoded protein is CASSLTRVGTEAFF.